Included here is one T cell receptor beta chain sequence, with context. The entry originates in a study of OX40 agonist ivuxolimab in advanced cancers. As for the study in general: While on treatment, patients had intravenous ivuxolimab at 0.01 to 10 mg/kg every 2 weeks.

The table came from immunoSEQ multiplex PCR; TCRdb's copy has only in-frame clones and leaves some out. Found here are approximately 68,000 clones, 75% to 90% of them singletons; the top ten hold around 1%. Germline lookup yields CDR1 SNHLY and CDR2 FYNNEI. With 4 bases clipped from V and 6 bases from J, the junction kept 10 bases outside the gene matches. The CDR3 covers 15 residues. This TCR was sampled from an adult with an advanced solid tumor such as melanoma, head and neck, liver or kidney cancer. The sample in question was CD4+ or CD8+ T cells sorted from blood, obtained in a trial of the OX40 agonist ivuxolimab. The chain joins TRBV2 to TRBJ2-7; 9 positions agree with TRBD2. The CDR3 DNA is TGTGCCAGCAGTGGGGCAGGGCTAGCGGGGATCGAGCAGTACTTC. Amino acids: CASSGAGLAGIEQYF. Variable domain in full (rest from reference TRBV2 and TRBJ2-7): EPEVTQTPSHQVTQMGQEVILRCVPISNHLYFYWYRQILGQKVEFLVSFYNNEISEKSEIFDDQFSVERPDGSNFTLKIRSTKLEDSAMYFCASSGAGLAGIEQYFGPGTRLTVT.